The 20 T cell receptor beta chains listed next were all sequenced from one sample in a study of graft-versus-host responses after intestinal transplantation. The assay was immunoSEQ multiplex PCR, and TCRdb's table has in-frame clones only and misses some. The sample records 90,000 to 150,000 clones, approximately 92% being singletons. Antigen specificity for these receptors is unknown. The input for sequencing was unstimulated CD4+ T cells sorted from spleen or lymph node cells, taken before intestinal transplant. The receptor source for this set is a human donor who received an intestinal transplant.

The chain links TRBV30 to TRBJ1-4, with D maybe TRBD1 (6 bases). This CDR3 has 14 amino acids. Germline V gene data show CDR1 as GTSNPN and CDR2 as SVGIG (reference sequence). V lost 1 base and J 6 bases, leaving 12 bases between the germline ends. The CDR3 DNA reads TGTGCCTGGAGTGATCAGGGGTCGCATGAAAAACTGTTTTTT. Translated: CAWSDQGSHEKLFF.

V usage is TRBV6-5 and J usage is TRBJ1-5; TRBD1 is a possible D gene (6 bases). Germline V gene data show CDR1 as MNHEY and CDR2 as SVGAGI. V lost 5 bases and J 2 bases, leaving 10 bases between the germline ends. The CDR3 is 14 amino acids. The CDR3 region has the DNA TGTGCCAGCAGTCCTCAGGGGCGCAATCAGCCCCAGCATTTT. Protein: CASSPQGRNQPQHF.

The CDR3 spells CASSFSRRTSGRFGETQYF. The CDR3 DNA reads as TGTGCCAGCAGCTTTAGCCGAAGGACTAGCGGGAGGTTCGGAGAGACCCAGTACTTC. The gene calls are TRBV7-9 and TRBJ2-5, with 14 bases that match TRBD2. The germline gives CDR1 SEHNR, CDR2 FQNEAQ (reference sequence). The CDR3 sequence is 19 residues long. V shed 3 bases and J 4 bases; nucleotides not matched to a gene: 13. The whole variable domain, filled in from reference TRBV7-9 and TRBJ2-5, reads DTGVSQNPRHKITKRGQNVTFRCDPISEHNRLYWYRQTLGQGPEFLTYFQNEAQLEKSRLLSDRFSAERPKGSFSTLEIQRTEQGDSAMYLCASSFSRRTSGRFGETQYFGPGTRLLVL.

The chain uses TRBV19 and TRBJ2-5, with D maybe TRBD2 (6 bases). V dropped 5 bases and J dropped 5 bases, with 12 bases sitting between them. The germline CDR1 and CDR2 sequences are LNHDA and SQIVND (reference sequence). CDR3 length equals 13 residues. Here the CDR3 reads CASSLNGGETQYF. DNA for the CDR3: TGTGCCAGTAGTCTCAACGGGGGTGAGACCCAGTACTTC.

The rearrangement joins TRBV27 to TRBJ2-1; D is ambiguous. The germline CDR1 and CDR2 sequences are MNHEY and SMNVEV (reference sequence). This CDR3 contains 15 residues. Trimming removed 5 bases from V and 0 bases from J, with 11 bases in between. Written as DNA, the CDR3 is TGTGCCAGCAGTCCCTGGGTGAGCTCCTACAATGAGCAGTTCTTC. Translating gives CASSPWVSSYNEQFF.

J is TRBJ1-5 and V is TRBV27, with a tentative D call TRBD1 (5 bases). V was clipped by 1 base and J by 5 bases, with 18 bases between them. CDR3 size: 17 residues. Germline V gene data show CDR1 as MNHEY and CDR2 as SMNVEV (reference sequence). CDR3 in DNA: TGTGCCAGCAGTTTATTTTCTTCCGGGACCGCCTATCAGCCCCAGCATTTT. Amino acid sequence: CASSLFSSGTAYQPQHF.

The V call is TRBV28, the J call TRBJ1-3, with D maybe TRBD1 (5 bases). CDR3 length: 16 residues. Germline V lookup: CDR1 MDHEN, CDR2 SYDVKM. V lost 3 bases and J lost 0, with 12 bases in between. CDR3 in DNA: TGTGCCAGCAGTTTCTGGCCAGGGACCTCTGGAAACACCATATATTTT. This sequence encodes CASSFWPGTSGNTIYF.

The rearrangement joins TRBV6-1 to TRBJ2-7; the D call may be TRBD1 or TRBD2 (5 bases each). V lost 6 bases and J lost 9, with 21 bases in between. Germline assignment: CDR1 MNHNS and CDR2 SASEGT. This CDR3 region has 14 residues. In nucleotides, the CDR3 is TGTGCCAGCAGCGCCGGGACCCCCGTTCAGGGGCAGTACTTC. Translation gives CASSAGTPVQGQYF.

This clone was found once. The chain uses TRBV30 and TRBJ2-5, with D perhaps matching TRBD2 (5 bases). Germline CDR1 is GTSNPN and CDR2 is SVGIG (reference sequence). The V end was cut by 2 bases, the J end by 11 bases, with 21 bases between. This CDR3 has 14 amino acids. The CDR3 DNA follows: TGTGCCTGGAGTCAGAGTTTTCACTACGAGCGGCAGTACTTC. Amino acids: CAWSQSFHYERQYF.

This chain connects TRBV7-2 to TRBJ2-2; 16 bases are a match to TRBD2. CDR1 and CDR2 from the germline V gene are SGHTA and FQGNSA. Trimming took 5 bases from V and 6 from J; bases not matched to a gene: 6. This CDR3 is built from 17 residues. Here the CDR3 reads CASSGTGLAGGAGELFF. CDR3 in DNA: TGTGCCAGCAGCGGGACGGGACTAGCGGGAGGGGCCGGGGAGCTGTTTTTT.

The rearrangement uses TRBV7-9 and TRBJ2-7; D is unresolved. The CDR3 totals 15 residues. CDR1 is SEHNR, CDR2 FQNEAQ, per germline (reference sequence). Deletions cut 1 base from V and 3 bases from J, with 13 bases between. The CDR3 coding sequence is TGTGCCAGCAGCTTAGAAGGCACCCTCCTCTACGAGCAGTACTTC. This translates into CASSLEGTLLYEQYF.

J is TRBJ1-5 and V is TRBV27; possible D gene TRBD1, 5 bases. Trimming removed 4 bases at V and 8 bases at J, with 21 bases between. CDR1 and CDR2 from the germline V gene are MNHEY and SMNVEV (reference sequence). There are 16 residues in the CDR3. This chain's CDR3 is CASSSVAGRLSEPQHF. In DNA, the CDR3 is TGTGCCAGCAGTTCGGTGGCGGGGCGGTTGAGTGAGCCCCAGCATTTT.

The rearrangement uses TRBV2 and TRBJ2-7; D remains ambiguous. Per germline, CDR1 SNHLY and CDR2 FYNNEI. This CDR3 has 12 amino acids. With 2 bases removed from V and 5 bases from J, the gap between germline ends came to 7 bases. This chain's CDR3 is CASSERVHEQYF. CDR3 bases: TGTGCCAGCAGTGAAAGGGTTCACGAGCAGTACTTC.

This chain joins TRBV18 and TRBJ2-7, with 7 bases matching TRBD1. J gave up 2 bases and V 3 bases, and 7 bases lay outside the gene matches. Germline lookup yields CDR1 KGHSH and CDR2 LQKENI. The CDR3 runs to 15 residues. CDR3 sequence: CASSPITGETYEQYF. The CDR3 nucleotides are TGTGCCAGCTCACCGATAACAGGGGAAACCTACGAGCAGTACTTC.

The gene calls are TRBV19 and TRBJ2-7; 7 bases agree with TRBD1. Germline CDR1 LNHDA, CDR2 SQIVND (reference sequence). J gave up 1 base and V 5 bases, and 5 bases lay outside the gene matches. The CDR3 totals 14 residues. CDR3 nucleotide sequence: TGTGCCAGTAGTCCCTTGGACAGGTCCTACGAGCAGTACTTC. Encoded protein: CASSPLDRSYEQYF.

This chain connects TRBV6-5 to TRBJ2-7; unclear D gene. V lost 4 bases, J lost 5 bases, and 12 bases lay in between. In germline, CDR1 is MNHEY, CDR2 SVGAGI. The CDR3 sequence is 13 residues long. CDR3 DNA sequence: TGTGCCAGCAGTTTCACGTTGTCCCACGAGCAGTACTTC. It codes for CASSFTLSHEQYF.

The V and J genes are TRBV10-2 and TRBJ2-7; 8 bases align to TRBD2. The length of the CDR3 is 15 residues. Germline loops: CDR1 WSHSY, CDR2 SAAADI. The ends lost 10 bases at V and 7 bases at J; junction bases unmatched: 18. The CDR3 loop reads CATAVRGGSHGEQYF. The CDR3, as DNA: TGCGCCACCGCGGTCCGGGGGGGATCCCATGGGGAGCAGTACTTC.

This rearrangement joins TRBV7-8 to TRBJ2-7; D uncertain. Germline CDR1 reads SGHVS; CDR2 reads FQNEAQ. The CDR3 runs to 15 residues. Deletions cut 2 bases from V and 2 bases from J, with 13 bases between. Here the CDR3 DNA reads TGTGCCAGCAGCTTATTTAGTGGCAGTCCCTACGAGCAGTACTTC. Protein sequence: CASSLFSGSPYEQYF.

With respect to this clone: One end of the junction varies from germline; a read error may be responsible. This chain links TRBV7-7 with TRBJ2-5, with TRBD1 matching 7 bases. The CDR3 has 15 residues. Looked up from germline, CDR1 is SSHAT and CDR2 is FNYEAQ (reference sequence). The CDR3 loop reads CASSLAETGPETQYF. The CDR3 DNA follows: TGTGCTAGCAGCTTAGCAGAGACAGGGCCAGAGACCCAGTACTTC.

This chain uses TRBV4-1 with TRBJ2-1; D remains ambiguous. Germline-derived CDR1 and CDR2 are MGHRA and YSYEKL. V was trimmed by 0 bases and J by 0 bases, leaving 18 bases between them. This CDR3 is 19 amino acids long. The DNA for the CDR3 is TGCGCCAGCAGCCAAGATCTGGGTAAAGATATTCGCTCCTACAATGAGCAGTTCTTC. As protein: CASSQDLGKDIRSYNEQFF.